This T cell receptor (beta chain) was captured in a study of shared clonotypes between healthy human individuals. Study details: Per donor, three plates held CD4 naive cells, three held CD4 memory, two held CD8 naive and one held CD8 memory.

General study points: Limitation of the genetic and exposure-history diversity represented came from the few donors.

Concerning this clone itself: The antigen remains undetermined.

Original processing methods: There were no quality scores in the junction-only immunoSEQ sequences, so filtering differed. Data came from immunoSEQ multiplex PCR; TCRdb stores just in-frame clones and leaves some out. The DNA was the basis for D and trimming; V, J and clone size are from that table. The table records about 2,500,000 clones, around 94% of them present only once. This clonotype originated in a man aged 18 to 35 in good health. The sample consisted of naive CD4+ T cells sorted from blood. Subset: CD45RA+ positively selected.

The DNA for the CDR3 is TGTGCCAGCAGCTTGGCGGGACAGGGGTTAGAAAAACTGTTTTTT. Its translation: CASSLAGQGLEKLFF. The V call is TRBV5-6, the J call TRBJ1-4, with TRBD1 matching 10 bases. The junction had 4 bases not matched to a gene; V was cut back by 0 bases and J by 8 bases. The CDR3 has 15 residues. Germline loops: CDR1 SGHDT, CDR2 YYEEEE.